The entry below describes one T cell receptor (beta chain). The antigen this receptor binds is unknown. The sample holds no much larger clone one base away, and base qualities are not on file. Trimming takes 1 base from V and 5 bases from J, and the germline ends sit 10 bases apart. The cysteine opens and the phenylalanine closes a CDR3 of 14 amino acids. Only the CDR3 portion is preserved as DNA: 42 bases, with reading frame beginning at the first base. CDR1 and CDR2, looked up from the germline V gene, are SGHRS and YFSETQ. This record belongs to a study of blood T cells in healthy people across ages (dated by TCRdb to about 2015). Study-level background: In model experiments, roughly one uniquely barcoded TCR beta cDNA molecule per two T cells was captured by template switching. Donors were grouped into four age groups: young (average roughly 16 years), middle-aged (39), aged (about 60) and long-lived (around 80). Donors of different ages were randomly distributed across sequencing lanes to avoid experimental bias. Using the same blood draw, the study looked at two additional independent replicas of 1 million unique cDNA reads for two donors, one aged 18 to 29 and the other aged 80 or older. Age-related changes in TCR beta repertoire diversity were measured in the study by deep sequencing normalized with unique cDNA molecular identifiers.

Library generation was performed with 5' RACE. TCRdb records Illumina HiSeq 2500 as the sequencer. A second about 7 to 12 cycle PCR used a sample-barcoded 5' primer and a J-beta primer mix. A unique molecular identifier was introduced onto each TCR beta cDNA molecule by a template-switch 5' adaptor carrying 12 random nucleotides. Each sample yielded at least 2.5 million CDR3-containing paired-end reads. The Mint cDNA synthesis kit, primed by a TRBC-specific oligonucleotide, was used to synthesize first-strand cDNA from all RNA. All cDNA was treated with uracil-DNA glycosylase and then went through a first 18-cycle PCR with the universal primers M1SS and BC2_uni_R. Under the source paper's analysis protocol: Normalization of each sample was performed by random selection of 1 million high-quality reads, each carrying a distinct molecular identifier. Reads with shared molecular identifiers were discarded instead of being binned into consensus sequences. MiTCR, with a Q25 quality threshold and the strictest error-elimination algorithm, was used for CDR3 identification, clonotype clustering and error correction. A nonparametric unseen species model with Euler transformation was used to estimate lower-bound total TCR beta diversity. Through fastp at Q25 and MiXCR, TCRdb rebuilt clones from the public reads, retaining in-frame beta chains. Every distinct CDR3 protein forms one entry, paired with its most common genes and DNA. In this record, the V and J calls reflect TCRdb's handling and not the investigators' own analysis. The sample has approximately 1.5 million distinct CDR3 sequences on record, around 35% of them singletons. The ten largest clones add up to over 9% of the sample.

Systemically healthy Caucasian individuals from Russia, 39 in total and aged about 6 to 90 years, were included as donors. Ten milliliters of peripheral blood were drawn from each donor into EDTA-treated Vacutainer tubes. Ficoll-Paque density-gradient centrifugation was used to isolate PBMCs, with at least 6.5 million per sample. Trizol reagent was used to extract total RNA from the PBMCs, yielding at least 5 micrograms per sample. Naive CD45RAhigh/CD27high T cell percentages were measured by flow cytometry on a PBMC aliquot from every donor. General findings and caveats noted by the study authors: Because profiling used bulk unsorted PBMCs, naive and antigen-experienced compartments could not be compared conclusively. Compared with the aged group, the long-lived group had more naive CD4+ T cells, fewer expanded clones and increased TCR diversity, suggesting age selection. Observed TCR beta diversity correlated strongly with the percentage of naive T cells measured by flow cytometry. As age increased, observed TCR beta diversity per million T cells dropped in a roughly linear way, and a significant reduction was already evident by age 40. Estimates of total diversity based on one million sequenced T cells were regarded as lower bounds and as underestimates. Because donor CMV infection status was unknown, age-related changes in expanded clonotypes were potentially confounded.

The clonotype was recovered from a woman in her twenties or thirties in good health. The source material was blood. Recombination joined TRBV5-1 with TRBJ2-1, and the D gene may be TRBD1, 6 bases matching. The CDR3 here reads CASSLTGQNNEQFF. Read as DNA, the sequence is TGCGCCAGCAGCTTGACCGGACAGAACAATGAGCAGTTCTTC.